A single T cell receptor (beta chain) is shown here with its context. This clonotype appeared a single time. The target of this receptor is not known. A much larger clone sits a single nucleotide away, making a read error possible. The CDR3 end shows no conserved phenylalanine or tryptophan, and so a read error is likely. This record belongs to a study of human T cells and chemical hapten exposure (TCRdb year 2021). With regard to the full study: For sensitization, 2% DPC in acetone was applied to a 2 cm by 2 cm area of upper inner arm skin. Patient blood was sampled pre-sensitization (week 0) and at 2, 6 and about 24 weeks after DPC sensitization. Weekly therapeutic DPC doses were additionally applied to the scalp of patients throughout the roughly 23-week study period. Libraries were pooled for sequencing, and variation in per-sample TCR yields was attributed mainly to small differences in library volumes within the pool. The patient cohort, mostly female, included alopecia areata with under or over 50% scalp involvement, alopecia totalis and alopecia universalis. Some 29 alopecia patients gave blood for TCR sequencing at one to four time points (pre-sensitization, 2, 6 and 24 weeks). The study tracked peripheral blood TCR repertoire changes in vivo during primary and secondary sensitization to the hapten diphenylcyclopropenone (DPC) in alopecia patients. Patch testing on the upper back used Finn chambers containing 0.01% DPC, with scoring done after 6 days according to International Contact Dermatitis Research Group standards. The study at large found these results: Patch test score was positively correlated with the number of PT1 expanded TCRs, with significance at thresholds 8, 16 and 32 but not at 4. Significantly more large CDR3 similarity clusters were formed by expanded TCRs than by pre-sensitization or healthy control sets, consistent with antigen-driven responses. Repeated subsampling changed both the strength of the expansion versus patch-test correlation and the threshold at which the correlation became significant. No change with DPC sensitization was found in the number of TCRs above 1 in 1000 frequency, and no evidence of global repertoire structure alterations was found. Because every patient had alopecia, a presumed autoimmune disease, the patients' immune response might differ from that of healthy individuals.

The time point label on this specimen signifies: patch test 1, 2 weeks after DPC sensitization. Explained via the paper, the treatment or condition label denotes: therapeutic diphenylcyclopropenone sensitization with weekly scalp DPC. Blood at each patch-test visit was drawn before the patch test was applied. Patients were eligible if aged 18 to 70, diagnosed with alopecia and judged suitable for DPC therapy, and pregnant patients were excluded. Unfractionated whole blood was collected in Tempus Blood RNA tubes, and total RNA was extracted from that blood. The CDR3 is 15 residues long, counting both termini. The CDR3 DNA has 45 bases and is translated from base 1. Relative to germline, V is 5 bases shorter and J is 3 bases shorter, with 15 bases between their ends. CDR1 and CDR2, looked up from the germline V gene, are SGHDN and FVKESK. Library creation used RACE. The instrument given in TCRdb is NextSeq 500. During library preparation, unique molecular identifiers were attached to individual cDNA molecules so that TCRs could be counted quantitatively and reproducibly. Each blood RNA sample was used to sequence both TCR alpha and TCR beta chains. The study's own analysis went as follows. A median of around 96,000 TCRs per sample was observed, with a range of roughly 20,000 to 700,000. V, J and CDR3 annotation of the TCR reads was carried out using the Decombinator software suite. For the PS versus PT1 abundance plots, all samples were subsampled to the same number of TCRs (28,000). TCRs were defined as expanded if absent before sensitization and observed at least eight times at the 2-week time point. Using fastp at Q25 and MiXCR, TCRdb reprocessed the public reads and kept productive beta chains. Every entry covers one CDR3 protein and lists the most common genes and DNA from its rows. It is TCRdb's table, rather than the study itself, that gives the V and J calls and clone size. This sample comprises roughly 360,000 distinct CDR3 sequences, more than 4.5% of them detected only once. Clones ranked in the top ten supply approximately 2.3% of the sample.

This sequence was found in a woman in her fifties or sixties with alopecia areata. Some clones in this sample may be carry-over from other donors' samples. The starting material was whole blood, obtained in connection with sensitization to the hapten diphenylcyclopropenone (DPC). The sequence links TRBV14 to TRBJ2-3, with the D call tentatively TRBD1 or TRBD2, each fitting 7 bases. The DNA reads TGTGCCAGCAGCGGATGGGAGGGGGCAACAGATACGCAGTATTAT. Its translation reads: CASSGWEGATDTQYY.